Presented here are 14 T cell receptor beta chains from one specimen sequenced in a study of T cells in localized non-small cell lung cancer. TCRdb's copy holds only in-frame clones and misses some; the assay was immunoSEQ multiplex PCR. The sample shows 23,000 or so clones, approximately 91% of them seen only once. The source material was peripheral blood mononuclear cells, sampled before any cancer treatment. These receptors came from a male donor older than 55 with stage II lung adenocarcinoma.

The V call is TRBV5-8, the J call TRBJ2-7, with unresolved D. CDR1 is SGHTS and CDR2 is YDEGEE in the germline V gene. The CDR3 has 12 residues. Trimming left V 0 bases short and J 6 bases short, with 7 bases between. CDR3 sequence (DNA): TGTGCCAGCAGCTTGGGACTCCTCGAGCAGTACTTC. It codes for CASSLGLLEQYF.

V is TRBV6-6 and J is TRBJ2-3, with 14 positions matching TRBD2. This CDR3 contains 15 residues. V was clipped by 8 bases and J by 4 bases; unmatched bases: 5. From germline, CDR1 is MNHNY and CDR2 SVGAGI (reference sequence). The CDR3 nucleotides are TGTGCCAGCGGGGGACTAGCGGGAGTATCAGATACGCAGTATTTT. It encodes CASGGLAGVSDTQYF.

The chain combines TRBV2 with TRBJ2-7; TRBD1 matches at 8 bases. Germline values: CDR1 SNHLY, CDR2 FYNNEI. Germline trimming cut 5 bases from V and 6 bases from J; bases unmatched to any gene: 3. This CDR3 contains 12 residues. This CDR3 reads CASSLDRGEQYF. The CDR3 coding sequence is TGTGCCAGCAGTCTAGACAGGGGCGAGCAGTACTTC.

The chain couples TRBV28 to TRBJ2-3; 10 bases fit TRBD2. This CDR3 contains 16 residues. The junction had 10 bases not matched to a gene; V was cut back by 5 bases and J by 5 bases. In germline, CDR1 is MDHEN, CDR2 SYDVKM. This chain's CDR3 is CASSPLAGVMKDTQYF. The CDR3 DNA sequence: TGTGCCAGCAGTCCGCTAGCGGGAGTAATGAAAGATACGCAGTATTTT.

V and J are TRBV7-9 and TRBJ2-1, with no clear D. The CDR3 covers 11 residues. Germline values: CDR1 SEHNR, CDR2 FQNEAQ (reference sequence). Trimming removed 8 bases from V and 7 bases from J, with 9 bases in between. CDR3 protein: CASEQQNEQFF. The CDR3 nucleotides read TGTGCCAGCGAACAGCAAAATGAGCAGTTCTTC.

The rearrangement links TRBV5-1 to TRBJ1-1, with D possibly TRBD1 on 5 matching bases. The germline V gene has CDR1 SGHRS and CDR2 YFSETQ. Trimming took off 4 bases at V and 0 bases at J, with 10 bases between the two ends. This CDR3 has 14 amino acids. The CDR3 DNA is TGCGCCAGCAGCGAGGGACGGTTGAACACTGAAGCTTTCTTT. Translated: CASSEGRLNTEAFF. The full variable domain, with the rest looked up from reference TRBV5-1 and TRBJ1-1, is KAGVTQTPRYLIKTRGQQVTLSCSPISGHRSVSWYQQTPGQGLQFLFEYFSETQRNKGNFPGRFSGRQFSNSRSEMNVSTLELGDSALYLCASSEGRLNTEAFFGQGTRLTVV.

V is TRBV28 and J is TRBJ1-1; D perhaps matches TRBD1 (6 bases). With 5 bases removed from V and 6 bases from J, the gap between germline ends came to 25 bases. The CDR3 consists of 17 residues. Germline V gives CDR1 MDHEN, CDR2 SYDVKM. CDR3 residues: CASSPPTGSPLYPEAFF. The DNA for the CDR3 is TGTGCCAGCAGTCCCCCGACAGGCTCCCCTTTATATCCTGAAGCTTTCTTT.

In regard to this clone: The junction does not match germline at one end; this may be a read error. The genes are TRBV7-7 and TRBJ2-3; D is uncertain. The CDR3 runs to 15 residues. In germline, CDR1 is SSHAT, CDR2 FNYEAQ (reference sequence). The CDR3 DNA is TGTGCTAGCAGCTTAGGGTCTGGCCCCACAGATACGCAGTATTTT. It yields the protein CASSLGSGPTDTQYF.

The rearrangement links TRBV29-1 to TRBJ1-5; 8 nucleotides align to TRBD1. V gave up 4 bases and J gave up 6 bases; unmatched junction bases: 8. The CDR3 spans 14 residues. CDR1 and CDR2 from the germline V gene are SQVTM and ANQGSEA. Here the CDR3 reads CSVAPGGIGQPQHF. In nucleotides, the CDR3 is TGCAGCGTTGCCCCAGGGGGCATCGGTCAGCCCCAGCATTTT.

The chain combines TRBV5-1 with TRBJ1-1; no reliable D call. Trimming removed 6 bases from V and 5 bases from J, with 14 bases in between. CDR3 length: 13 residues. Germline CDR1 is SGHRS and CDR2 is YFSETQ. In DNA, the CDR3 is TGCGCCAGCATGTTACGGGGAGGAACTGAAGCTTTCTTT. Translating it yields CASMLRGGTEAFF.

The genes are TRBV4-2 and TRBJ2-7; D is uncertain. Between the trimmed V and J ends, which lost 0 bases and 5 bases, there was a span of 11 bases. The germline gives CDR1 LGHNA, CDR2 YNFKEQ. This CDR3 is built from 14 residues. CDR3 residues: CASSQEQQSDEQYF. In DNA form, the CDR3 reads TGTGCCAGCAGCCAAGAGCAACAGTCGGACGAGCAGTACTTC.

The chain carries TRBV5-5 and TRBJ2-1; 8 positions agree with TRBD2. Germline V gene lookup returns CDR1 SGHKS and CDR2 YYEKEE (reference sequence). V was pared by 0 bases and J by 8 bases, with 4 bases of the junction left unmatched. The CDR3 runs 14 residues. The CDR3 bases are TGTGCCAGCAGCTTGGTAGCGGGAATGGATGAGCAGTTCTTC. This codes for CASSLVAGMDEQFF.

This clone was picked up one time. The genes are TRBV6-1 and TRBJ2-7, with D hard to call. The CDR3 covers 11 residues. The V and J ends lost 5 bases and 3 bases respectively, with 5 bases between them. Germline V gene lookup returns CDR1 MNHNS and CDR2 SASEGT. CDR3 bases: TGTGCCAGCAGTTCATACTACGAGCAGTACTTC. Translating it yields CASSSYYEQYF.

The chain has TRBV29-1 and TRBJ2-3; possibly TRBD2 for D (5 bases). This CDR3 has 15 amino acids. Trimming shortened V by 0 bases and J by 0 bases, and 10 bases separated the two germline ends. Germline lookup yields CDR1 SQVTM and CDR2 ANQGSEA. Written as DNA, the CDR3 is TGCAGCGTTGAAGATCGAGGCGGGAGCACAGATACGCAGTATTTT. It yields the protein CSVEDRGGSTDTQYF.